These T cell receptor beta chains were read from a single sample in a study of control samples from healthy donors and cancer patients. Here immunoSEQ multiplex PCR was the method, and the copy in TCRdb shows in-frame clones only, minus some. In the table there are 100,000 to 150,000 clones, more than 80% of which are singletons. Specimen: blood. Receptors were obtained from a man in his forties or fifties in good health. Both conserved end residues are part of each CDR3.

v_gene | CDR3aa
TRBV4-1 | CASSQDDRGGRSLAFF
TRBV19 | CASSIFGQGNSPLHF
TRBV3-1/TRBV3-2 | CASSAHPGLGGLQDTQYF
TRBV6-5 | CASSYSMWQLNEKLFF
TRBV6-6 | CASSYDHSNQPQHF
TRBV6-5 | CASISRTGFNEQFF
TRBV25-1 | CASSGDRGPYGYTF
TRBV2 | CASGRVSGNTIYF
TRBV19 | CASTNRGAGYGYTF
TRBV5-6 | CASRRVGYGGAATQYF
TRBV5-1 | CASSLGETQETQYF
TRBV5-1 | CASSWGTGDLSGNTIYF
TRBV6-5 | CASSYYGDNSYEQYF
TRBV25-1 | CASSEQTNSPLHF
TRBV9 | CASSFQSFGNTIYF
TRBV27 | CASSLGSSGGAHEQYF
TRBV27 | CASSAPGAGTGIEQYF
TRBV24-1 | CATSDAGNQPQHF
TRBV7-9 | CASSPFGSSYNEQFF
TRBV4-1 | CASSQEAGLNTEAFF
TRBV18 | CASSPPGTVNYGYTF
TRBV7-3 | CASSTKGTSETQYF
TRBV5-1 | CASSYHSGGEETQYF
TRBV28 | CASSSLGWGLTEAFF
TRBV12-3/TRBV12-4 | CASRQGGQETQYF
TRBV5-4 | CASSLFGGNSNQPQHF
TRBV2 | CASSSAELYEQYF
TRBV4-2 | CASSLGAASGGLNTGELFF
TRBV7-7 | CASSSGQGKADTQYF
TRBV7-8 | CASSRGAGWNTIYF
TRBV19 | CASTTHGIQNTEAFF
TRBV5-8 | CASSLGQVPQPQHF
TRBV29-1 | CSVLRQTSSGNTIYF
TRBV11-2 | CASSLAASVATDTQYF
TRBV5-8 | CASSPGDRGRSYNSPLHF
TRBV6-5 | CASSAAGGRTDTQYF